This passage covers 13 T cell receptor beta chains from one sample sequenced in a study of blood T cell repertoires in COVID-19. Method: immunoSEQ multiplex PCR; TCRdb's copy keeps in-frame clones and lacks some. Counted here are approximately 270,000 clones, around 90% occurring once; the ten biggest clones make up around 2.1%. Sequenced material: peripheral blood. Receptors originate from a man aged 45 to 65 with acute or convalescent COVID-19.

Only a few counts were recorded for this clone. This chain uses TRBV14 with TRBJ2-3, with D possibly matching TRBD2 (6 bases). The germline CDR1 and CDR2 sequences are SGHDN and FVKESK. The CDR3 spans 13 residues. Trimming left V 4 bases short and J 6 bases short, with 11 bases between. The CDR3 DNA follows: TGTGCCAGCAGCCCGTCGGAGGGGGATACGCAGTATTTT. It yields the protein CASSPSEGDTQYF.

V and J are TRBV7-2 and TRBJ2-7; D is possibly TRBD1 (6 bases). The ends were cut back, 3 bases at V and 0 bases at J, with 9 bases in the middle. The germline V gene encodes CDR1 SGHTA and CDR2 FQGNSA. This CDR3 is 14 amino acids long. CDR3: CASSFGQSSYEQYF. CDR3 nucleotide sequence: TGTGCCAGCAGCTTCGGACAGAGCTCCTACGAGCAGTACTTC.

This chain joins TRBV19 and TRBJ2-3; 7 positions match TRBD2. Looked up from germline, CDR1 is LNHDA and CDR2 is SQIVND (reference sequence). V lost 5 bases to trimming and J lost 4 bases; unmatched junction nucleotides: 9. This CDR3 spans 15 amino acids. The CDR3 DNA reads TGTGCCAGTAGTCCCCGGCTAGCGGAGGCAGATACGCAGTATTTT. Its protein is CASSPRLAEADTQYF. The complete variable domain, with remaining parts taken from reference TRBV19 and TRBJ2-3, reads DGGITQSPKYLFRKEGQNVTLSCEQNLNHDAMYWYRQDPGQGLRLIYYSQIVNDFQKGDIAEGYSVSREKKESFPLTVTSAQKNPTAFYLCASSPRLAEADTQYFGPGTRLTVL.

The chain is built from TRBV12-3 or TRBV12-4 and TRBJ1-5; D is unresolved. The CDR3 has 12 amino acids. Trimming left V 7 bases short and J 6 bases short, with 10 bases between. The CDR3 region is CASTSYGQPQHF. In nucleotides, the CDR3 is TGTGCCAGCACCTCCTATGGTCAGCCCCAGCATTTT.

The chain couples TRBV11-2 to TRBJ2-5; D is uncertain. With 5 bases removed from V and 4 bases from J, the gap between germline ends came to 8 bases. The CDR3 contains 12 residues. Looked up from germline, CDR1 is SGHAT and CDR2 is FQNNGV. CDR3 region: CASSPRVETQYF. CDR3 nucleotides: TGTGCCAGCAGCCCCCGGGTAGAGACCCAGTACTTC.

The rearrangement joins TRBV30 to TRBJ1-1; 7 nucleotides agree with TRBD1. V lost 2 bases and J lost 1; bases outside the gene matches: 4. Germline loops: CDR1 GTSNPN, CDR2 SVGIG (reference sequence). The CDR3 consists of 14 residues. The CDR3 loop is CAWSLGQSNTEAFF. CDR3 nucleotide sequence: TGTGCCTGGAGTTTGGGACAGTCGAACACTGAAGCTTTCTTT. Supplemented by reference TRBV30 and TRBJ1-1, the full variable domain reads SQTIHQWPATLVQPVGSPLSLECTVEGTSNPNLYWYRQAAGRGLQLLFYSVGIGQISSEVPQNLSASRPQDRQFILSSKKLLLSDSGFYLCAWSLGQSNTEAFFGQGTRLTVV.

This CDR3 is CASSRILAGGYEQYF. The CDR3 DNA follows: TGTGCCAGCAGCAGGATACTAGCGGGGGGCTACGAGCAGTACTTC. The chain joins TRBV11-2 to TRBJ2-7; 12 nucleotides line up with TRBD2. Germline lookup yields CDR1 SGHAT and CDR2 FQNNGV. V dropped 5 bases and J dropped 3; count of bases not matched to a gene: 5. This CDR3 spans 15 amino acids.

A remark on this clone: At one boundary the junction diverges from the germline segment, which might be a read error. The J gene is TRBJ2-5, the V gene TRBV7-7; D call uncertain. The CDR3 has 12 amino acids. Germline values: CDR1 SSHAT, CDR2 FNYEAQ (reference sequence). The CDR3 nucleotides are TGTGCTAGCAGCCACACGAAAGAGACCCAGTACTTC. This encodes CASSHTKETQYF.

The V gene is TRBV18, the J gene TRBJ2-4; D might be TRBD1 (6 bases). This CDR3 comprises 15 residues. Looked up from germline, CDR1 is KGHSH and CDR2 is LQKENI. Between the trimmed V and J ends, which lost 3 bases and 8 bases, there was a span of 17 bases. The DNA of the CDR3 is TGTGCCAGCTCACCGACAACAGGGTTGGGGGACATTCAGTACTTC. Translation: CASSPTTGLGDIQYF.

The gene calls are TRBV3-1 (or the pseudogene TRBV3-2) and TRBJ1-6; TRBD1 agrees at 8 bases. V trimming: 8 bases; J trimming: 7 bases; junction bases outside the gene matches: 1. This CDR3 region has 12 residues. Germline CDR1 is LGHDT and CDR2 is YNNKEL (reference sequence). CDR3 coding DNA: TGTGCCAGCGGACAGGGAAATTCACCCCTCCACTTT. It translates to CASGQGNSPLHF.

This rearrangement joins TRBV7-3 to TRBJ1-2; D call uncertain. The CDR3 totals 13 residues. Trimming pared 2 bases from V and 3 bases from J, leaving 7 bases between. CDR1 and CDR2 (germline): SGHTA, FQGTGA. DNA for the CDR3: TGTGCCAGCAGCTTAGAGGGCTACTATGGCTACACCTTC. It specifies CASSLEGYYGYTF.

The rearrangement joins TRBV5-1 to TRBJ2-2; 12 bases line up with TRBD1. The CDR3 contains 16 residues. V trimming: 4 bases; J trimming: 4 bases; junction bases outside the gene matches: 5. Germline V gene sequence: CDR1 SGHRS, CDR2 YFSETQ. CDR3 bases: TGCGCCAGCAGCCCCGGGACAGGGGGCGTCACCGGGGAGCTGTTTTTT. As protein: CASSPGTGGVTGELFF.

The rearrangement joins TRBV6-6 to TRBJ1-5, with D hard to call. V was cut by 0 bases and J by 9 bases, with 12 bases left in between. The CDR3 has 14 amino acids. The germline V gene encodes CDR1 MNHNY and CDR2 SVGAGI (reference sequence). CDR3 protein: CASSYSEGPPPQHF. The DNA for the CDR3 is TGTGCCAGCAGTTACTCGGAGGGCCCCCCGCCCCAGCATTTT.